One sample yielded the 30 T cell receptor beta chains listed below, sequenced in a study of molecular identifiers for immune sequencing clone quantification. TCRdb used MiXCR to reprocess the PCR reads, holding one entry per CDR3 protein. The sample holds some 650,000 distinct CDR3 sequences, about 20% seen once. The sample taken for sequencing was naive CD8+ T cells from blood, with Jurkat cell RNA spiked in. Subset defined: FACS-sorted CD8+CD4-CCR7+CD45RA+ naive T cells. The receptors were gathered from a human donor in good health. Some libraries in this study had Jurkat cell RNA spiked in.

Notes on this clonotype: A much larger clone is a single base away; this may be a read error. The rearrangement uses TRBV7-2 and TRBJ2-5, with 7 bases that match TRBD2. The germline CDR1 and CDR2 sequences are SGHTA and FQGNSA. The CDR3 runs 15 residues. In DNA, the CDR3 is TGTGCCATCAGCTTAGTACCAGGGCGGGGGGAGACCCAGTACTTC. Amino acid sequence: CAISLVPGRGETQYF.

Regarding this clonotype: A read error may be the cause here, since a much bigger clone is one base away. The chain employs TRBV5-6 and TRBJ1-1; a weak D match, TRBD1 (5 bases). V lost 2 bases and J lost 4, with 18 bases in between. The CDR3 extends over 16 amino acids. Germline V lookup: CDR1 SGHDT, CDR2 YYEEEE. DNA of the CDR3: TGTGCCAGCAGCTTCACAGTGGGGACCCGGGGCACTGAAGCTTTCTTT. Translating it yields CASSFTVGTRGTEAFF. Complete variable domain (other parts from reference TRBV5-6 and TRBJ1-1): DAGVTQSPTHLIKTRGQQVTLRCSPKSGHDTVSWYQQALGQGPQFIFQYYEEEERQRGNFPDRFSGHQFPNYSSELNVNALLLGDSALYLCASSFTVGTRGTEAFFGQGTRLTVV.

The table lists this clonotype with many counts. The chain uses TRBV11-2 and TRBJ2-1; D call uncertain. The V end lost 5 bases, the J end lost 8 bases, and 10 bases lay between the germline ends. CDR3 length: 12 amino acids. The germline CDR1 and CDR2 sequences are SGHAT and FQNNGV. CDR3 sequence (DNA): TGTGCCAGCAGCGCTCCTTCGGATGAGCAGTTCTTC. It is translated as CASSAPSDEQFF.

This clonotype was recorded many times. V gene TRBV5-4 combines with J gene TRBJ1-1; 7 nucleotides agree with TRBD1. Germline CDR1 is SGHNT and CDR2 is YYREEE (reference sequence). The length of the CDR3 is 13 residues. After removal of 5 bases from V and 7 bases from J, the junction contained 8 bases not matched to a gene. This chain's CDR3 is CASRAGTEFEAFF. In DNA, the CDR3 is TGTGCCAGCAGGGCCGGGACAGAGTTTGAAGCTTTCTTT.

The chain links TRBV12-2 to TRBJ2-4; the table's D call, TRBD2, was not checked against the DNA. TRBV12-2 is a listed pseudogene. The CDR3 covers 21 residues. CDR3 sequence (DNA): TGTGCAAGTCGCTTACGGGGACTAGCGGGGGAGCACTTCCTAGCCAAAAACATTCAGTACTTC. Translation: CASRLRGLAGEHFLAKNIQYF.

This clonotype was observed at least ten times. The gene calls are TRBV20-1 and TRBJ2-7, with TRBD2 as a possible D gene (5 bases). CDR3 length: 15 residues. The V and J ends lost 0 bases and 3 bases respectively, with 15 bases between them. CDR1 and CDR2 (germline): DFQATT, SNEGSKA (reference sequence). CDR3 in DNA: TGCAGTGCTAGAGATGGGGAGTCAGTGGGCTACGAGCAGTACTTC. It yields the protein CSARDGESVGYEQYF.

This clonotype was observed many times. The chain employs TRBV7-9 and TRBJ1-2; D is unclear. This CDR3 region has 15 residues. Germline loops: CDR1 SEHNR, CDR2 FQNEAQ (reference sequence). Between the trimmed V and J ends, which lost 4 bases and 4 bases, there was a span of 16 bases. The CDR3 reads CASSSIPPSPYGYTF. The CDR3 nucleotides read TGTGCCAGCAGCTCGATCCCCCCATCACCCTATGGCTACACCTTC.

The CDR3: CATRDPSLGEQYF. The CDR3 region has the DNA TGTGCCACCCGAGACCCATCTCTGGGCGAGCAGTACTTC. The chain uses TRBV6-2 or TRBV6-3 and TRBJ2-7; D is unresolved. The CDR3 has 13 residues. V was cut by 10 bases and J by 6 bases, with 19 bases left in between. Germline loops: CDR1 MNHEY, CDR2 SVGEGT.

Remarks on this clonotype: A much larger clone differs by one base, so this may be a read error. The rearrangement uses TRBV23-1 and TRBJ1-3, with D hard to call. TRBV23-1 is an ORF, with its function uncertain. The CDR3 has 14 residues. Between the trimmed V and J ends, which lost 1 base and 8 bases, there was a span of 12 bases. CDR3 region: CASSQLPVPDTIYF. The CDR3 coding sequence is TGCGCCAGCAGTCAATTGCCAGTCCCCGACACCATATATTTT.

This clonotype was found a few times. A much larger clone lies one base from this, so it may be a read error. The chain couples TRBV7-6 to TRBJ1-1, with 10 bases fitting TRBD1. With 5 bases clipped from V and 4 bases from J, the junction kept 4 bases outside the gene matches. The V gene's germline CDR1 is SGHVS and CDR2 FNYEAQ. CDR3 size: 14 residues. The DNA of the CDR3 is TGTGCCAGCAGCATAAGGACAGGGGGCACTGAAGCTTTCTTT. It encodes CASSIRTGGTEAFF.

The genes are TRBV6-1 and TRBJ2-2, with D uncertain. Germline CDR1 and CDR2: MNHNS and SASEGT. The CDR3 length is 17 residues. Trimming shortened V by 9 bases and J by 0 bases, and 20 bases separated the two germline ends. The CDR3 DNA reads TGTGCCAGTGCCCCCGATGTTGGTTACGCGAACACCGGGGAGCTGTTTTTT. Residues: CASAPDVGYANTGELFF.

As for this clonotype: A much larger clone is a single base away; this may be a read error. The gene calls are TRBV9 and TRBJ2-7; 10 bases align to TRBD2. J was trimmed by 4 bases and V by 5 bases; bases with no gene match: 12. The CDR3 totals 16 residues. Germline V gene data show CDR1 as SGDLS and CDR2 as YYNGEE. In nucleotides, the CDR3 is TGTGCCAGCAGTAACAATGATAGCGGGAGGTTGTACGAGCAGTACTTC. Residues: CASSNNDSGRLYEQYF.

This clonotype was counted only a few times. V and J are TRBV7-3 and TRBJ2-1; D gene unclear. The CDR3 sequence is 12 residues long. V lost 6 bases, J lost 10 bases, and 13 bases lay in between. Germline CDR1 SGHTA, CDR2 FQGTGA. This CDR3 reads CASSGLSGEQFF. The DNA for the CDR3 is TGTGCCAGCAGTGGATTGTCTGGGGAGCAGTTCTTC.

This clonotype was counted at least ten times. The chain uses TRBV21-1 and TRBJ2-7; the D call TRBD1 from the table was never checked on the DNA. TRBV21-1 is described as a pseudogene. The CDR3 spans 14 residues. This chain's CDR3 is CASSNTGAPYEQYF. The CDR3 DNA reads TGTGCCAGCAGCAACACAGGGGCCCCCTACGAGCAGTACTTC.

This clonotype has ten or more counts. The CDR3 is CASSLSGGEAFF. The CDR3 DNA reads as TGTGCCAGCAGCTTATCAGGGGGTGAAGCTTTCTTT. This chain joins TRBV7-9 and TRBJ1-1, with 7 bases that match TRBD1. CDR3 length: 12 residues. V lost 2 bases to trimming and J lost 7 bases; unmatched junction nucleotides: 1. Germline assignment: CDR1 SEHNR and CDR2 FQNEAQ (reference sequence).

The sample holds many counts of this clonotype. This chain links TRBV4-3 with TRBJ2-3; no clear D. Germline V gene sequence: CDR1 LGHNA, CDR2 YSLEER. Trimming took 0 bases from V and 2 from J, leaving 12 bases between them. The CDR3 has 16 amino acids. Written as DNA, the CDR3 is TGCGCCAGCAGCCAAGATCGAAACGTCCCCACAGATACGCAGTATTTT. Its protein is CASSQDRNVPTDTQYF.

There are a few counts of this clonotype. The CDR3 nucleotides read TGTGCCAGCACCCTATCCGGGACAGGGAGTTTTTACGAGCAGTACTTC. Translated, it gives CASTLSGTGSFYEQYF. The rearrangement links TRBV9 to TRBJ2-7; 9 positions agree with TRBD1. The CDR3 has 16 residues. Germline V CDR1 and CDR2: SGDLS, YYNGEE. With V trimmed by 6 bases and J by 4 bases, 14 bases remained unmatched.

This clonotype has a handful of counts. The chain employs TRBV25-1 and TRBJ2-2, with 10 bases fitting TRBD1. The CDR3 sequence is 15 residues long. V gave up 4 bases and J gave up 5 bases; unmatched junction bases: 4. Germline assignment: CDR1 MGHDK and CDR2 SYGVNS. The CDR3 DNA reads as TGTGCCAGCAGTGTGGGACAGGGGCGGACCGGGGAGCTGTTTTTT. Translation gives CASSVGQGRTGELFF. The complete variable domain, with remaining parts taken from reference TRBV25-1 and TRBJ2-2, reads EADIYQTPRYLVIGTGKKITLECSQTMGHDKMYWYQQDPGMELHLIHYSYGVNSTEKGDLSSESTVSRIRTEHFPLTLESARPSHTSQYLCASSVGQGRTGELFFGEGSRLTVL.

This clonotype occurred once. Possible read error: a much larger clone is one base away. The J gene is TRBJ1-2, the V gene TRBV5-6; no clear D. The length of the CDR3 is 16 residues. CDR1 SGHDT and CDR2 YYEEEE come from the germline V gene. V was shortened by 3 bases and J by 4 bases, with 19 bases between the two germline ends. CDR3 DNA sequence: TGTGCCAGCAGCTCAACAAGAGCCGGATTTAGCTATGGCTACACCTTC. The encoded protein is CASSSTRAGFSYGYTF.

This clonotype was counted between two and nine times. The chain carries TRBV20-1 and TRBJ2-1; D is uncertain. Germline V gene lookup returns CDR1 DFQATT and CDR2 SNEGSKA (reference sequence). CDR3 length: 13 amino acids. Trimming left V 0 bases short and J 4 bases short, with 7 bases between. CDR3 DNA sequence: TGCAGTGCTAGAGATTGGCTGTACAATGAGCAGTTCTTC. It translates to CSARDWLYNEQFF.

J is TRBJ1-1 and V is TRBV28; D perhaps matches TRBD1 (6 bases). This CDR3 has 18 amino acids. V lost 8 bases, J lost 5 bases, and 30 bases lay in between. Germline lookup yields CDR1 MDHEN and CDR2 SYDVKM. The CDR3 nucleotides read TGTGCCAGCGGCCCGGGGTGGGGGGCGGTGATTCAAGAGACTGAAGCTTTCTTT. Translating it yields CASGPGWGAVIQETEAFF. The complete variable domain, with remaining parts taken from reference TRBV28 and TRBJ1-1, reads DVKVTQSSRYLVKRTGEKVFLECVQDMDHENMFWYRQDPGLGLRLIYFSYDVKMKEKGDIPEGYSVSREKKERFSLILESASTNQTSMYLCASGPGWGAVIQETEAFFGQGTRLTVV.

This chain uses TRBV3-2 with TRBJ2-7; the table's D call TRBD1 went unverified against the DNA. TRBV3-2 is an annotated pseudogene. CDR3 length equals 15 residues. As DNA, the CDR3 is TGTGCCAGCAGCCAATATCCGGGATGTACGGGCGAGCAGTACTTC. Protein sequence: CASSQYPGCTGEQYF.

This clonotype has only a few counts. J is TRBJ2-7 and V is TRBV3-1; 7 bases fit TRBD1. V shed 4 bases, J shed 3 bases, and the junction held 9 bases outside the gene matches. The germline CDR1 and CDR2 sequences are LGHDT and YNNKEL (reference sequence). CDR3 size: 15 residues. CDR3 nucleotide sequence: TGTGCCAGCAGCCTCGGACAGGTCCTTGTCTACGAGCAGTACTTC. It yields the protein CASSLGQVLVYEQYF.

This sequence joins TRBV3-1 and TRBJ2-2; the match to TRBD2 covers 9 bases. J lost 1 base, V lost 2 bases, and 2 bases had no gene match. CDR3 size: 16 residues. CDR1 LGHDT and CDR2 YNNKEL come from the germline V gene (reference sequence). CDR3 sequence: CASSQLAGLNTGELFF. CDR3 bases: TGTGCCAGCAGCCAACTAGCGGGGCTGAACACCGGGGAGCTGTTTTTT.

This clonotype appeared a few times. The chain is built from TRBV5-6 and TRBJ2-7, with no clear D. Germline V gene sequence: CDR1 SGHDT, CDR2 YYEEEE. This CDR3 is 12 amino acids long. Trimming removed 0 bases from V and 5 bases from J, with 6 bases in between. CDR3 nucleotides: TGTGCCAGCAGCTTGGCCGAAAACGAGCAGTACTTC. Translation: CASSLAENEQYF.

With regard to this clonotype: A much larger clone sits a single nucleotide away, making a read error possible. V gene TRBV14 combines with J gene TRBJ1-6; D remains ambiguous. The CDR3 sequence is 15 residues long. Per the germline V gene, CDR1 is SGHDN and CDR2 is FVKESK. CDR3 DNA: TGTGCCAGCAGCCAAGATCAGAATTTTAATTCACCCCTCCGCTTT. This translates into CASSQDQNFNSPLRF.

This clonotype turned up a few times. A much larger clonotype is one base distant, so this may be a read error. V and J are TRBV2 and TRBJ2-3, with 10 bases fitting TRBD2. The CDR3 has 15 residues. Per the germline V gene, CDR1 is SNHLY and CDR2 is FYNNEI. This CDR3 reads CACSDTSGATDTQYF. CDR3 in DNA: TGTGCCTGCAGTGACACTAGCGGGGCCACAGATACGCAGTATTTT.

This clonotype was seen repeatedly, ten times or more. The chain recombines TRBV14 with TRBJ2-1; tentative D call: TRBD1 (6 bases). V dropped 4 bases and J dropped 11 bases, with 15 bases sitting between them. The CDR3 consists of 13 residues. Germline CDR1 and CDR2: SGHDN and FVKESK. The CDR3, as DNA: TGTGCCAGCAGCCCACCAGCAGGGGTTAAGCAGTTCTTC. The encoded protein is CASSPPAGVKQFF.

This clonotype was seen repeatedly, ten times or more. The chain couples TRBV5-6 to TRBJ1-3, with a weak D call TRBD1 (6 bases). Germline loops: CDR1 SGHDT, CDR2 YYEEEE. Trimming shortened V by 4 bases and J by 0 bases, and 20 bases separated the two germline ends. This CDR3 comprises 18 residues. Written as DNA, the CDR3 is TGTGCCAGCAGCGGAAAGGAGGACAGCCTAAACTCTGGAAACACCATATATTTT. Protein sequence: CASSGKEDSLNSGNTIYF.

This clonotype showed up many times. The rearrangement links TRBV6-2 or TRBV6-3 to TRBJ1-1; D not resolved. Germline assignment: CDR1 MNHEY and CDR2 SVGEGT. Deletions cut 0 bases from V and 7 bases from J, with 18 bases between. The CDR3 runs 16 residues. The CDR3 reads CASSYSKDRTSYEAFF. The CDR3 coding sequence is TGTGCCAGCAGTTACTCGAAGGACCGGACTTCCTATGAAGCTTTCTTT.